This T cell receptor beta chain was captured in a study of T-cell memory formation after mild COVID-19. Looked up from germline, CDR1 is SQVTM and CDR2 is ANQGSEA. V lost 8 bases and J lost 2, with 18 bases in between. The CDR3 length is 14 residues. Constant-segment-primed 5'RACE gave TCR alpha and TCR beta cDNA libraries with sample barcodes and UMIs. TCRdb re-derived calls from the 5' RACE reads in MiXCR, one entry per CDR3 protein. Of hundreds of thousands of distinct CDR3 sequences in the sample, around 15% were seen once. The sequenced material came from PBMCs or a T cell subset sorted from them (not recorded which). This sequence joins TRBV29-1 and TRBJ2-5, with D perhaps matching TRBD2 (6 bases). The receptor's source is a man younger than 35 who had mild COVID-19 (a few samples of this study predate the infection). Cell type and time point are not known. In DNA form, the CDR3 reads TGCAGCATCGCCTTCGGGGCGGGGCAAGAGACCCAGTACTTC. Translation gives CSIAFGAGQETQYF.